This T cell receptor (beta chain) comes out of a study of control samples from healthy donors and cancer patients. There are 16 residues in the CDR3. With V trimmed by 3 bases and J by 0 bases, 4 bases remained unmatched. Germline V gene data show CDR1 as SGHTA and CDR2 as FQGTGA. The data were produced by immunoSEQ multiplex PCR, yet TCRdb's version contains in-frame clones alone and is incomplete. The sample includes around 130,000 clones, around nine tenths of them seen just once. The sample comprised blood. The TCR originated in a man aged 30 to 45 in good health. The chain recombines TRBV7-3 with TRBJ2-2; 7 bases map to TRBD1. The CDR3 DNA reads as TGTGCCAGCAGCTTGCATCAGGGGGCGAACACCGGGGAGCTGTTTTTT. Its translation is CASSLHQGANTGELFF.